Sequencing of this T cell receptor (beta chain) was carried out in a study of long-term antiretroviral therapy in people with HIV. Notes on the study in general: Blood in the study was drawn between 2004 and 2017, possibly under older ART regimens, which may be less effective than current ones.

Runs used v3.0 of the immunoSEQ assay and were done at survey level. Using immunoSEQ multiplex PCR, the repertoire was profiled, and TCRdb retains in-frame clones only, with some absent. The sample lists about 21,000 clones, roughly 85% occurring once. V was clipped by 8 bases and J by 2 bases; unmatched bases: 5. Germline V gives CDR1 LNHNV, CDR2 YYDKDF (reference sequence). This CDR3 spans 13 amino acids. Remarks on this clone: Its antigen is currently unknown.

The chain couples TRBV15 to TRBJ1-2; 7 bases agree with TRBD1. The source was unsorted PBMCs, collected at the start of antiretroviral therapy. The clonotype originates from a man in his fifties or sixties with HIV. The DNA of the CDR3 is TGTGCCACCTCGACAGGGAAAAACTATGGCTACACCTTC. This gives the protein CATSTGKNYGYTF.